One T cell receptor beta chain is described in this entry. The antigen remains undetermined. This sample is part of a study of cytomegalovirus exposure and HLA in healthy donors. A multiplex PCR was run with 60 Vbeta primers and 13 Jbeta primers. This table comes from immunoSEQ multiplex PCR, and its TCRdb copy is limited to in-frame clones, with some not included. The table includes about 110,000 clones, about 80% detected once. Germline V gene sequence: CDR1 SGHTA, CDR2 FQGNSA. CDR3 length: 14 residues. The trim removed 5 bases at V and 5 bases at J, leaving 6 bases unmatched. Study-level results: The study assumed roughly uniform donor sequencing depth for presence/absence analyses.

This TCR came from a female donor in good health and CMV-seropositive. Material: PBMCs. The V and J genes are TRBV7-2 and TRBJ1-1; 9 nucleotides match TRBD1. The CDR3 is CASSRRQGGTEAFF. The CDR3 DNA sequence: TGTGCCAGCAGCCGCCGACAGGGGGGAACTGAAGCTTTCTTT.